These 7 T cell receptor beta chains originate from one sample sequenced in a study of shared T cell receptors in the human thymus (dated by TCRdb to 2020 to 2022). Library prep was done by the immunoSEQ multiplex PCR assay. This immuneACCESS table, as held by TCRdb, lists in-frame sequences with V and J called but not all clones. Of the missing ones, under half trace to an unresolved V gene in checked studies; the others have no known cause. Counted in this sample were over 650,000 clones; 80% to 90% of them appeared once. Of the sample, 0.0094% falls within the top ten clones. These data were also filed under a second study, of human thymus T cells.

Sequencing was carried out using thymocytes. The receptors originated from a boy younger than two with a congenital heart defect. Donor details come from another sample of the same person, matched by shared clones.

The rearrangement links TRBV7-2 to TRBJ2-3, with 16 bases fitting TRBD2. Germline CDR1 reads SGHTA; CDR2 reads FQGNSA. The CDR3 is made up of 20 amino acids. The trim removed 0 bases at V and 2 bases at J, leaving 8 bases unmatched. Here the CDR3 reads CASSLAKGLAGGFSTDTQYF. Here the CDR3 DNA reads TGTGCCAGCAGCTTAGCCAAGGGACTAGCGGGAGGGTTTTCCACAGATACGCAGTATTTT.

The CDR3 protein is CASKGADHTEAFF. As DNA, the CDR3 is TGTGCCAGCAAGGGAGCGGACCACACTGAAGCTTTCTTT. V and J are TRBV2 and TRBJ1-1, with no clear D. V gave up 7 bases and J gave up 3 bases, with 12 bases separating them. The length of the CDR3 is 13 residues. Germline CDR1 and CDR2: SNHLY and FYNNEI.

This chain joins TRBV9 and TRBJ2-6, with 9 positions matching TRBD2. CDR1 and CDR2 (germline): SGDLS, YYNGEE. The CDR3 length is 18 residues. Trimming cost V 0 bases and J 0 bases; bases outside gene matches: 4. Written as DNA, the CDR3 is TGTGCCAGCAGCGTAGAGCGGGGGGCCCTCTCTGGGGCCAACGTCCTGACTTTC. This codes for CASSVERGALSGANVLTF.

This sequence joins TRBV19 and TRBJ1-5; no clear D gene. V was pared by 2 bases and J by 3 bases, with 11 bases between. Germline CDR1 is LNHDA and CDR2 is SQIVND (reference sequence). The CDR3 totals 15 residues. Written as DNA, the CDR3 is TGTGCCAGTAGTATAAGTCCTCAGGACAATCAGCCCCAGCATTTT. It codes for CASSISPQDNQPQHF.

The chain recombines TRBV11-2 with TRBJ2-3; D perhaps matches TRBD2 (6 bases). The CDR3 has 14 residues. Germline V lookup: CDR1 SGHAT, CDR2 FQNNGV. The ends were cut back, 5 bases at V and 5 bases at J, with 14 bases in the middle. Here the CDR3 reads CASSLGTPRDTQYF. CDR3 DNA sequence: TGTGCCAGCAGCCTCGGGACTCCCCGAGATACGCAGTATTTT. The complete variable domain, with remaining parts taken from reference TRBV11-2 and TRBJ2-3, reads EAGVAQSPRYKIIEKRQSVAFWCNPISGHATLYWYQQILGQGPKLLIQFQNNGVVDDSQLPKDRFSAERLKGVDSTLKIQPAKLEDSAVYLCASSLGTPRDTQYFGPGTRLTVL.

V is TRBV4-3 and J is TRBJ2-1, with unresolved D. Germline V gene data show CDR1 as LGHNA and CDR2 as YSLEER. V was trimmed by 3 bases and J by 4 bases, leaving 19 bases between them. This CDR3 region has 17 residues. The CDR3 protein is CASSHSPLVPNYNEQFF. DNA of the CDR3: TGCGCCAGCAGCCATTCCCCACTGGTCCCAAATTACAATGAGCAGTTCTTC.

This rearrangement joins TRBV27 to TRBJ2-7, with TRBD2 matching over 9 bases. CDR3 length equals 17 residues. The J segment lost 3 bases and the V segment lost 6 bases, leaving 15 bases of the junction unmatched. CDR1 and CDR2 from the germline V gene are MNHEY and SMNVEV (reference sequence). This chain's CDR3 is CASRLRGVAGESYEQYF. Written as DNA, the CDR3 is TGTGCCAGCAGACTTCGTGGCGTAGCGGGGGAGAGCTACGAGCAGTACTTC.